Each of the 30 T cell receptor beta chains below was sequenced from the same sample in a study of T cell repertoires in cytomegalovirus infection. TCRdb re-called the reads with MiXCR, one entry per CDR3 protein. The profile covers hundreds of thousands of distinct CDR3 sequences, with roughly a sixth appearing a single time and 9.5% to 15% taken by the ten largest. Material: PBMCs. The origin of the receptors is a human donor in good health (CMV status not recorded). Some clones in this sample may be carry-over from other donors' samples.

This clonotype was counted ten times or more. The V call is TRBV4-1, the J call TRBJ1-1; perhaps TRBD1 as D (5 bases). The germline V and J ends were trimmed by 3 bases and 4 bases, with 12 bases remaining between them. The germline CDR1 and CDR2 sequences are MGHRA and YSYEKL. The CDR3 spans 14 residues. Here the CDR3 reads CASSHGGETTEAFF. The CDR3 coding sequence is TGCGCCAGCAGCCATGGAGGGGAGACCACTGAAGCTTTCTTT.

This clonotype was detected a few times. The rearrangement joins TRBV7-2 to TRBJ2-5; no reliable D call. CDR3 size: 14 residues. V gave up 1 base and J gave up 5 bases, with 11 bases separating them. Germline V gene sequence: CDR1 SGHTA, CDR2 FQGNSA. CDR3 sequence: CASSLGYGPETQYF. CDR3 nucleotide sequence: TGTGCCAGCAGCTTAGGTTACGGGCCGGAGACCCAGTACTTC.

This clonotype was seen repeatedly, ten times or more. The chain links TRBV6-4 to TRBJ2-1; TRBD2 agrees at 8 bases. J lost 4 bases, V lost 0 bases, and 5 bases had no gene match. Germline V gene sequence: CDR1 MRHNA, CDR2 SNTAGT. This CDR3 is built from 16 residues. CDR3 in amino acids: CASSDSGRGEYNEQFF. Here the CDR3 DNA reads TGTGCCAGCAGTGACTCCGGGCGGGGGGAATACAATGAGCAGTTCTTC.

This clonotype was recorded at least ten times. J is TRBJ2-3 and V is TRBV12-3 or TRBV12-4; D perhaps matches TRBD1 (5 bases). V shed 2 bases and J shed 3 bases, with 12 bases lying between them. CDR3 length: 15 residues. The chain's CDR3 is CASSLNQGPTDTQYF. CDR3 bases: TGTGCCAGCAGTTTAAATCAGGGTCCTACAGATACGCAGTATTTT.

This clonotype was counted between two and nine times. The chain has TRBV4-1 and TRBJ2-7; the D is unclear. Germline V gene data show CDR1 as MGHRA and CDR2 as YSYEKL. V gave up 4 bases and J gave up 1 base, with 17 bases separating them. The CDR3 loop spans 16 amino acids. Here the CDR3 reads CASSPNEAALSYEQYF. CDR3 DNA: TGCGCCAGCAGCCCGAACGAGGCAGCCCTATCCTACGAGCAGTACTTC.

This clonotype was counted between two and nine times. The gene calls are TRBV5-5 and TRBJ1-6; the D gene is possibly TRBD1 (5 bases). Trimming pared 6 bases from V and 5 bases from J, leaving 18 bases between. The length of the CDR3 is 16 residues. The V gene's germline CDR1 is SGHKS and CDR2 YYEKEE (reference sequence). The CDR3 nucleotides read TGTGCCAGCAAAAATGGTCCAGGGAATAATAATTCACCCCTCCACTTT. Protein: CASKNGPGNNNSPLHF.

This clonotype was recorded a few times. The chain carries TRBV4-1 and TRBJ2-7, with D unclear. V was trimmed by 4 bases and J by 3 bases, leaving 10 bases between them. The CDR3 is made up of 13 amino acids. CDR1 is MGHRA, CDR2 YSYEKL, per germline. The CDR3 loop reads CASSRSVHYEQYF. In DNA, the CDR3 is TGCGCCAGCAGCCGATCGGTCCACTACGAGCAGTACTTC.

This clonotype was detected ten times or more. J is TRBJ2-5 and V is TRBV12-3 or TRBV12-4, with D possibly TRBD2 on 6 matching bases. The germline V and J ends were trimmed by 1 base and 2 bases, with 11 bases remaining between them. CDR3 length: 15 residues. The CDR3 sequence is CASSLGLGGQETQYF. CDR3 coding DNA: TGTGCCAGCAGTTTAGGGCTCGGAGGGCAAGAGACCCAGTACTTC.

This sequence joins TRBV5-6 and TRBJ2-5; D remains ambiguous. The CDR3 contains 15 residues. The ends were cut back, 0 bases at V and 5 bases at J, with 14 bases in the middle. Germline V CDR1 and CDR2: SGHDT, YYEEEE. For the CDR3, the DNA is TGTGCCAGCAGCTTGGTGCGCGCCGAAGGCGAGACCCAGTACTTC. Translation: CASSLVRAEGETQYF.

The rearrangement joins TRBV6-6 to TRBJ1-5; D uncertain. Germline V gene sequence: CDR1 MNHNY, CDR2 SVGAGI (reference sequence). The CDR3 extends over 17 amino acids. Between the trimmed V and J ends, which lost 2 bases and 0 bases, there was a span of 14 bases. CDR3 in amino acids: CASSYVLAEYSNQPQHF. The DNA for the CDR3 is TGTGCCAGCAGTTACGTTTTGGCAGAATATAGCAATCAGCCCCAGCATTTT.

This clonotype has more than one count but fewer than ten. The chain uses TRBV7-2 and TRBJ2-5, with D possibly TRBD2 on 6 matching bases. Trimming pared 1 base from V and 7 bases from J, leaving 13 bases between. Germline values: CDR1 SGHTA, CDR2 FQGNSA. The CDR3 spans 14 residues. Here the CDR3 DNA reads TGTGCCAGCAGCTTAGGGGGGGACTTAAGGACCCAGTACTTC. It encodes CASSLGGDLRTQYF.

This clonotype was seen many times. The chain carries TRBV7-2 and TRBJ1-3; D is undetermined. V lost 5 bases to trimming and J lost 2 bases, with 7 bases between them. CDR3 length: 13 amino acids. Per germline, CDR1 SGHTA and CDR2 FQGNSA. The CDR3 loop reads CASSAGAGNTIYF. DNA of the CDR3: TGTGCCAGCAGCGCAGGAGCTGGAAACACCATATATTTT.

CDR3 DNA sequence: TGTGCCAGCAGCCCCGAGACTTGGGAGCAGTACTTC. As protein: CASSPETWEQYF. This rearrangement joins TRBV7-9 to TRBJ2-7; D unresolved. Germline CDR1 and CDR2: SEHNR and FQNEAQ (reference sequence). V was clipped by 5 bases and J by 7 bases, with 12 bases between them. This CDR3 has 12 residues.

This clonotype has at least ten counts. The genes are TRBV7-2 and TRBJ2-3; TRBD2 matches 10 bases. The germline V gene encodes CDR1 SGHTA and CDR2 FQGNSA. Trimming cost V 5 bases and J 5 bases; bases outside gene matches: 13. This CDR3 region has 17 residues. The CDR3 reads CASSRTSGAKGLDTQYF. DNA for the CDR3: TGTGCCAGCAGCAGAACTAGCGGGGCTAAAGGGTTAGATACGCAGTATTTT.

The gene calls are TRBV4-1 and TRBJ1-1, with D maybe TRBD1 (5 bases). Per germline, CDR1 MGHRA and CDR2 YSYEKL. This CDR3 contains 19 residues. Trimming removed 4 bases from V and 10 bases from J, with 34 bases in between. The CDR3 sequence is CASSPASSRVGTQLPSAFF. The CDR3 DNA sequence: TGCGCCAGCAGCCCGGCTTCTAGTCGGGTGGGGACTCAGCTCCCGTCAGCTTTCTTT.

The V and J genes are TRBV27 and TRBJ2-7; D is unresolved. Trimming removed 3 bases at V and 0 bases at J, with 12 bases between. From germline, CDR1 is MNHEY and CDR2 SMNVEV (reference sequence). The length of the CDR3 is 15 residues. The DNA of the CDR3 is TGTGCCAGCAGTTTCCTCCGGTGGGGCTCCTACGAGCAGTACTTC. Protein sequence: CASSFLRWGSYEQYF.

This clonotype was detected many times. The V and J genes are TRBV7-2 and TRBJ2-7; D possibly matches TRBD1 or TRBD2 (5 bases each). Looked up from germline, CDR1 is SGHTA and CDR2 is FQGNSA. This CDR3 has 17 residues. With 1 base removed from V and 3 bases from J, the gap between germline ends came to 19 bases. In DNA form, the CDR3 reads TGTGCCAGCAGCTTAGTTTCGGTAGTTCTTGGGGGCTACGAGCAGTACTTC. This encodes CASSLVSVVLGGYEQYF. Full variable domain (outside the CDR3, taken from reference TRBV7-2 and TRBJ2-7): GAGVSQSPSNKVTEKGKDVELRCDPISGHTALYWYRQSLGQGLEFLIYFQGNSAPDKSGLPSDRFSAERTGGSVSTLTIQRTQQEDSAVYLCASSLVSVVLGGYEQYFGPGTRLTVT.

This clonotype appeared a few times. The gene calls are TRBV18 and TRBJ2-1, with 7 positions matching TRBD1. V dropped 3 bases and J dropped 7; count of bases not matched to a gene: 9. Germline lookup yields CDR1 KGHSH and CDR2 LQKENI. There are 15 residues in the CDR3. The CDR3 sequence: CASSPQGQSVNEQFF. Here the CDR3 DNA reads TGTGCCAGCTCACCCCAGGGACAGTCAGTGAATGAGCAGTTCTTC. Full variable domain (missing parts from reference TRBV18 and TRBJ2-1): NAGVMQNPRHLVRRRGQEARLRCSPMKGHSHVYWYRQLPEEGLKFMVYLQKENIIDESGMPKERFSAEFPKEGPSILRIQQVVRGDSAAYFCASSPQGQSVNEQFFGPGTRLTVL.

This clonotype showed up many times. The chain joins TRBV19 to TRBJ1-2, with D uncertain. V was clipped by 6 bases and J by 4 bases, with 12 bases between them. The CDR3 has 13 residues. CDR1 and CDR2 from the germline V gene are LNHDA and SQIVND (reference sequence). The CDR3 loop reads CASSPGPTYGYTF. In DNA, the CDR3 is TGTGCCAGTAGCCCCGGTCCTACCTATGGCTACACCTTC.

The CDR3, as DNA: TGTGCCAGCAGTGTTGATTTGGGGGCCGGGAGCTCCTACGAGCAGTACTTC. Its translation: CASSVDLGAGSSYEQYF. The genes are TRBV2 and TRBJ2-7; perhaps D is TRBD1 or TRBD2 (6 bases each). The germline V gene encodes CDR1 SNHLY and CDR2 FYNNEI. Trimming pared 4 bases from V and 0 bases from J, leaving 19 bases between. The length of the CDR3 is 17 residues.

J is TRBJ2-1 and V is TRBV29-1, with TRBD2 matching over 8 bases. CDR1 is SQVTM and CDR2 is ANQGSEA in the germline V gene. The CDR3 totals 15 residues. The trim removed 7 bases at V and 9 bases at J, leaving 17 bases unmatched. In DNA form, the CDR3 reads TGCAGCGCCCGACCGTCGAGCGGGGGCGGGGGTGAGCAGTTCTTC. It is translated as CSARPSSGGGGEQFF.

The rearrangement joins TRBV20-1 to TRBJ1-6; tentatively, D is TRBD1 (6 bases). The CDR3 covers 12 residues. With 8 bases removed from V and 8 bases from J, the gap between germline ends came to 13 bases. CDR1 and CDR2 from the germline V gene are DFQATT and SNEGSKA (reference sequence). The DNA for the CDR3 is TGCAGTTCCCGACAGGAGCATTCACCCCTCCACTTT. It encodes CSSRQEHSPLHF.

This clonotype was detected ten times or more. This chain joins TRBV24-1 and TRBJ2-4; D perhaps matches TRBD2 (6 bases). The germline gives CDR1 KGHDR, CDR2 SFDVKD. Between the trimmed V and J ends, which lost 5 bases and 8 bases, there was a span of 12 bases. The CDR3 spans 13 residues. CDR3 region: CATSAPGGYIQYF. In nucleotides, the CDR3 is TGTGCCACCAGTGCTCCAGGAGGGTACATTCAGTACTTC.

The chain links TRBV6-6 to TRBJ1-3; D call uncertain. Trimming removed 10 bases at V and 4 bases at J, with 20 bases between. Germline CDR1 MNHNY, CDR2 SVGAGI (reference sequence). CDR3 length: 15 residues. The CDR3 nucleotides read TGTGCCATCGAGCTTAGGACCTCGTCAGGAAACACCATATATTTT. It encodes CAIELRTSSGNTIYF.

This clonotype was recorded only once. CDR3 DNA sequence: TGTGCCAGTCAACCGGGACCACAAAACAATGAGCAGTTCTTC. As protein: CASQPGPQNNEQFF. The V call is TRBV19, the J call TRBJ2-1, with D possibly called TRBD1 or TRBD2 (5 bases each). The CDR3 has 14 amino acids. Trimming removed 8 bases from V and 5 bases from J, with 16 bases in between. From germline, CDR1 is LNHDA and CDR2 SQIVND (reference sequence).

The chain couples TRBV2 to TRBJ2-2, with D unclear. CDR1 and CDR2 (germline): SNHLY, FYNNEI. The CDR3 contains 14 residues. Trimming cost V 5 bases and J 1 base, with 8 bases left between them. CDR3 residues: CASSFDMNTGELFF. The CDR3, as DNA: TGTGCCAGCAGTTTCGACATGAACACCGGGGAGCTGTTTTTT.

This clonotype showed up many times. The J gene is TRBJ2-5, the V gene TRBV4-1, with D possibly TRBD1 on 6 matching bases. The V gene lost 0 bases and the J gene lost 1 base, with 9 bases spanning the gap. CDR3 length: 15 residues. The germline V gene encodes CDR1 MGHRA and CDR2 YSYEKL. CDR3 sequence (DNA): TGCGCCAGCAGCCAAGACGGCAGGGGCCAAGAGACCCAGTACTTC. It translates to CASSQDGRGQETQYF.

In this sample, this clonotype turned up many times. The chain combines TRBV7-2 with TRBJ1-5, with unresolved D. Trimming pared 5 bases from V and 0 bases from J, leaving 11 bases between. The CDR3 is 15 amino acids. In germline, CDR1 is SGHTA, CDR2 FQGNSA. CDR3: CASSPRGYSNQPQHF. In DNA form, the CDR3 reads TGTGCCAGCAGCCCGCGAGGTTATAGCAATCAGCCCCAGCATTTT.

The CDR3 nucleotides are TGTGCCATCAGTGCTGGGTTGGGCAACTACAATGAGCAGTTCTTC. Its protein is CAISAGLGNYNEQFF. The chain is built from TRBV10-3 and TRBJ2-1, with D unresolved. V was clipped by 4 bases and J by 3 bases, with 13 bases between them. This CDR3 contains 15 residues. Germline V CDR1 and CDR2: ENHRY, SYGVKD.

This clonotype came up many times. The V gene is TRBV12-3 or TRBV12-4, the J gene TRBJ1-1; tentative D call: TRBD1 (5 bases). This CDR3 has 12 amino acids. Trimming took 10 bases from V and 1 from J, leaving 10 bases between them. The CDR3 DNA reads as TGTGCCACTAATAGGGGGAACACTGAAGCTTTCTTT. Amino acid sequence: CATNRGNTEAFF.